This T cell receptor (beta chain) was identified during a study of blood T cells in healthy people across ages. As for the study in general: Through template switching, about one barcoded beta molecule was captured per two T cells, as measured in model experiments.

CDR1 and CDR2 from the germline V gene are SGHTA and FQGNSA. This CDR3 is built from 13 residues. Trimming shortened V by 2 bases and J by 6 bases, and 7 bases separated the two germline ends. Then a second PCR, running roughly 7 to 11 cycles, was carried out with a sample-barcoded 5' primer and a J-beta primer mix. TCRdb re-called the 5' RACE reads through MiXCR, storing one row per CDR3 protein. The data show about 1,400,000 distinct CDR3 sequences, approximately 40% seen once. Every participating donor contributed about 10 milliliters of peripheral blood through a draw. On this clonotype itself: Its antigen is still unknown.

Study findings and constraints: Higher diversity, along with more naive CD4+ cells, distinguished long-lived donors from aged donors.

This sequence originates from a woman between 18 and 30 years old in good health. Specimen: blood. The V call is TRBV7-2, the J call TRBJ2-2; D ambiguous. CDR3 sequence reads: CASSLTWAGELFF. CDR3 DNA: TGTGCCAGCAGCTTAACGTGGGCCGGGGAGCTGTTTTTT.